This T cell receptor beta chain is from a study of blood T cell repertoires in COVID-19. Study as a whole: COVID-19 samples from acute and convalescent phases originated in the United States, Italy and Spain. PBMCs, B-cell-depleted T cells, or T cells provided the cDNA or gDNA that made up the material.

In the original analysis: Researchers report that nucleated cell counts were estimated from reference gene primer amplification. Some clones are missing from TCRdb's copy, which holds only in-frame ones; the method was immunoSEQ multiplex PCR. V, J and clone size derive from that table, while D and trimming were established from the DNA sequence. The table records about 14,000 clones, roughly 87% of them present only once. The germline CDR1 and CDR2 sequences are SNHLY and FYNNEI. V was shortened by 8 bases and J by 3 bases, with 13 bases between the two germline ends. The CDR3 has 13 residues. The chain uses TRBV2 and TRBJ2-5; D might be TRBD2 (6 bases). The sample comprised peripheral blood. The receptor comes from a human donor with active COVID-19. The donor label of this sample is uncertain. CDR3 sequence (DNA): TGTGCCAGCGGGGGACTGCAGGAAGAGACCCAGTACTTC. This codes for CASGGLQEETQYF.